These T cell receptor beta chains were read from a single sample in a study of T cells in Graves' hyperthyroidism and ophthalmopathy. TCRdb ran MiXCR on the multiplex PCR reads and lists one entry per CDR3 protein. The table has hundreds of thousands of distinct CDR3 sequences, approximately 15% seen once. Sequenced input: blood. Receptors were obtained from a woman aged 55-69 years with Graves' ophthalmopathy. The CDR3 runs from the conserved cysteine through the conserved F or W. A D gene is named only where the DNA matches it firmly. Some rows mark clone size as missing; the rest say once, few, many or name a class of expanded clone.

CASSFQRGGTYEQYF TRBD2 TRBJ2-7 TRBV7-2 few
CASSPRTGQDQPQHF TRBD1 TRBJ1-5 TRBV18 few
CASSRLAEETQYF TRBD2 TRBJ2-5 TRBV2 many
CSARDGAYPDTQYF - TRBJ2-3 TRBV20-1 many
CASSPDRGNYGYTF TRBD1 TRBJ1-2 TRBV5-4 -
CASSRQGLRSGELFF - TRBJ2-2 TRBV7-9 -
CASSQEPAGHSTDTQYF - TRBJ2-3 TRBV4-3 -
CAIRPSVLADHNEQFF TRBD2 TRBJ2-1 TRBV10-3 many
CAEHGLAASTDTQYF TRBD2 TRBJ2-3 TRBV7-2 -
CASSGAGLSDEQYF - TRBJ2-7 TRBV3-1 -
CASSSTVRQETQYF - TRBJ2-5 TRBV27 many
CASSLRDRDHSTNEKLFF TRBD1 TRBJ1-4 TRBV5-1 -
CASSIGGTVEAFF TRBD1 TRBJ1-1 TRBV19 -
CASSLVRIGTGELFF - TRBJ2-2 TRBV11-2 many
CASSLSRRGRTGELFF - TRBJ2-2 TRBV7-2 many
CASSLAGDRVQPQHF TRBD1 TRBJ1-5 TRBV7-2 -
CASRGSLGGNEQFF TRBD2 TRBJ2-1 TRBV27 many